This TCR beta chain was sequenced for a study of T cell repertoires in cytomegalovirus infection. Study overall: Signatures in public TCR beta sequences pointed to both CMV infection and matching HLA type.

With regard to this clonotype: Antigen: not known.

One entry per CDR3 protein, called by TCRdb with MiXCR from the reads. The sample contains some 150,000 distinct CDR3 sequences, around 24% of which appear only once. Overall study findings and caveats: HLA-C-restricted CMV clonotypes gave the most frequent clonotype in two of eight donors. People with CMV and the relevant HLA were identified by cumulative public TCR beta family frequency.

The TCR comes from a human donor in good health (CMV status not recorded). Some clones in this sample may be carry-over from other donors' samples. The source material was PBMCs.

CDR3 sequence (DNA): TGTGCCAGCAGGACCAGGGATAACTATGGCTACACCTTC. Residues: CASRTRDNYGYTF. The genes are TRBV2 and TRBJ1-2, with D maybe TRBD1 (5 bases). V was clipped by 6 bases and J by 1 base, with 9 bases between them. CDR1 and CDR2 (germline): SNHLY, FYNNEI. The CDR3 length is 13 residues. Variable domain in full (rest from reference TRBV2 and TRBJ1-2): EPEVTQTPSHQVTQMGQEVILRCVPISNHLYFYWYRQILGQKVEFLVSFYNNEISEKSEIFDDQFSVERPDGSNFTLKIRSTKLEDSAMYFCASRTRDNYGYTFGSGTRLTVV.